This TCR beta chain was profiled in a study of blood T cell repertoires in COVID-19. Study-level information: COVID-19 samples collected from the United States, Italy and Spain covered acute and convalescent phases.

The table came from immunoSEQ multiplex PCR; TCRdb's copy has only in-frame clones and leaves some out. Counted here are 450,000 or so clones, about 91% occurring once; the ten biggest clones make up about 1%. The V end lost 5 bases, the J end lost 3 bases, and 11 bases lay between the germline ends. The germline V gene has CDR1 SGHTS and CDR2 YDEGEE. The CDR3 loop spans 14 amino acids. Sequencing input: peripheral blood. The chain combines TRBV5-8 with TRBJ2-2; D is perhaps TRBD2 (5 bases). The TCR originated in a young man with COVID-19, enrolled during active disease. The CDR3 protein is CASSSGGHTGELFF. DNA for the CDR3: TGTGCCAGCAGTAGTGGCGGGCACACCGGGGAGCTGTTTTTT.